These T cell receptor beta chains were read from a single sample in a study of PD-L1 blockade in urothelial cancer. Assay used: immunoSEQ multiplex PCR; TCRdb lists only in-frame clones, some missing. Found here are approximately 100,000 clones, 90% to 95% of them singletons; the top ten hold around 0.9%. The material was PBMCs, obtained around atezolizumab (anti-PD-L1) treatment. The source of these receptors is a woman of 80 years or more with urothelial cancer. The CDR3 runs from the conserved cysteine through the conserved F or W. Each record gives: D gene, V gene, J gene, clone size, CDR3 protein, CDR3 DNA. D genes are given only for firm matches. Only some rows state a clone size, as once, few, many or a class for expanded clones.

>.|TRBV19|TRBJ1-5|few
CASSNGRGQPQHF
TGTGCCAGTAGTAATGGAAGAGGGCAGCCCCAGCATTTT
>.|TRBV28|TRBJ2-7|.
CASSPASLTASYEQYF
TGTGCCAGCAGTCCCGCCTCCTTGACAGCTTCCTACGAGCAGTACTTC
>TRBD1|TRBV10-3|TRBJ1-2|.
CAISGPGQGAGGGYTF
TGTGCCATCAGTGGCCCGGGACAGGGGGCGGGAGGTGGCTACACCTTC
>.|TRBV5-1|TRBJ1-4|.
CASSPGGSNEKLFF
TGCGCCAGCAGCCCGGGTGGATCAAACGAAAAACTGTTTTTT
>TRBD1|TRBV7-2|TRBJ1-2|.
CASSLATGVSYTF
TGTGCCAGCAGCTTAGCGACAGGGGTAAGCTACACCTTC
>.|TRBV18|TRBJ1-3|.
CASSPSSSSGNTIYF
TGTGCCAGCTCACCATCTAGTTCCTCTGGAAACACCATATATTTT
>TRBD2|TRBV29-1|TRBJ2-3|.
CSARWGRVDTQYF
TGCAGCGCTAGGTGGGGGAGGGTCGATACGCAGTATTTT
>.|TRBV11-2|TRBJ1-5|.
CASSLGTRGGYSNQPQHF
TGTGCCAGCAGCTTAGGGACTCGGGGGGGATATAGCAATCAGCCCCAGCATTTT
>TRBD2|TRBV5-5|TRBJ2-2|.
CASSLREANTGELFF
TGTGCCAGCAGCTTGCGGGAGGCCAACACCGGGGAGCTGTTTTTT
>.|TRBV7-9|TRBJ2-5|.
CASSLAEGQWVQETQYF
TGTGCCAGCTCCCTTGCGGAGGGCCAGTGGGTCCAAGAGACCCAGTACTTC
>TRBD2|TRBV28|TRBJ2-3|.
CAAQREGRADTQYF
TGTGCCGCGCAGCGGGAGGGGAGGGCAGATACGCAGTATTTT
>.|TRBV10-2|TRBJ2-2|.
CASSGTTASTGELFF
TGCGCCAGCAGTGGTACTACCGCGAGCACCGGGGAGCTGTTTTTT
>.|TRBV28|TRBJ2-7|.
CASSTPLPTDMAYEQYF
TGTGCCAGCAGCACACCACTCCCTACGGACATGGCTTACGAGCAGTACTTC
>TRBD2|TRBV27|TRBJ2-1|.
CASRTASGSHVNEQFF
TGTGCCAGCAGGACCGCTAGCGGGAGCCATGTTAATGAGCAGTTCTTC
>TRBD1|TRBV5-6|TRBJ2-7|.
CASSKDRGRDEQYF
TGTGCCAGCAGCAAAGACAGGGGCCGAGACGAGCAGTACTTC
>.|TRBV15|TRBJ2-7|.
CATSWGTLNEQYF
TGTGCCACCAGCTGGGGGACATTAAACGAGCAGTACTTC
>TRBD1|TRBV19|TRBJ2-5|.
CASSVQGAQETQYF
TGTGCCAGTAGTGTACAGGGGGCCCAAGAGACCCAGTACTTC
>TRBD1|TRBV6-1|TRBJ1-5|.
CASSEARTGERRFGQPQHF
TGTGCCAGCAGTGAAGCCCGGACAGGGGAAAGGAGATTTGGTCAGCCCCAGCATTTT
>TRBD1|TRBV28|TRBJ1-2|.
CASTRQGRGGYTF
TGTGCCAGCACCCGACAGGGGAGAGGAGGCTACACCTTC
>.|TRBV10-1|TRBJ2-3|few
CASSEGIPGGSFRSQYF
TGCGCCAGCAGTGAGGGTATACCGGGGGGCTCCTTCCGATCGCAGTATTTT
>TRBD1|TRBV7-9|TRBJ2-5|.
CASSLEVTGSKETQYF
TGTGCCAGCAGCTTAGAGGTGACAGGGTCGAAAGAGACCCAGTACTTC
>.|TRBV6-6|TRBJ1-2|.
CASSLASPEDTYGYTF
TGTGCCAGCAGCCTCGCATCCCCAGAAGATACCTATGGCTACACCTTC
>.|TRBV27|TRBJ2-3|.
CASNPLATDTQYF
TGTGCCAGCAACCCTTTGGCCACAGATACGCAGTATTTT
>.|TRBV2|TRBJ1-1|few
CASSADKNTEAFF
TGTGCCAGCAGTGCCGACAAGAACACTGAAGCTTTCTTT
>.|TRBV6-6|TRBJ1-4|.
CASRHRGGPGEKLFF
TGTGCCAGCAGACACCGGGGGGGTCCGGGAGAAAAACTGTTTTTT
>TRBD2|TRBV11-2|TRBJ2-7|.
CASSSILAGEQYF
TGTGCCAGCAGCTCTATTCTAGCGGGAGAGCAGTACTTC
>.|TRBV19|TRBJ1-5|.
CATAEIWNQPQHF
TGTGCCACAGCGGAGATTTGGAATCAGCCCCAGCATTTT
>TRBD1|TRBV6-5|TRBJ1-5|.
CASRPGGSDQPQHF
TGTGCCAGCAGGCCAGGGGGTAGCGATCAGCCCCAGCATTTT
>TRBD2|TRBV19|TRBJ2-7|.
CASSIGGLGLYEQYF
TGTGCCAGTAGTATAGGAGGACTAGGGCTCTACGAGCAGTACTTC
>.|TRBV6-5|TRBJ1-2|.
CASLRGSGSGNGYTF
TGTGCCAGCTTACGAGGTTCCGGGAGTGGTAATGGCTACACCTTC
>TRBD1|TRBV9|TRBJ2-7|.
CASSGGQDISYEQYF
TGTGCCAGCAGCGGAGGACAGGACATCTCCTACGAGCAGTACTTC
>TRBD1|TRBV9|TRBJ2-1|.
CASSIDSPGQGAHEQFF
TGTGCCAGCAGCATCGACTCGCCGGGACAGGGGGCCCATGAGCAGTTCTTC
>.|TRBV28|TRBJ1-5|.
CASSSQDYNQPQHF
TGTGCCAGCAGTTCACAGGACTACAATCAGCCCCAGCATTTT
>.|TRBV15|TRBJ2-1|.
CATSRDWRVANEQFF
TGTGCCACCAGCAGAGATTGGAGGGTCGCAAATGAGCAGTTCTTC
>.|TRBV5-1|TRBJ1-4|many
CASRAGLDEKLFF
TGCGCCAGCCGCGCAGGGTTGGATGAAAAACTGTTTTTT
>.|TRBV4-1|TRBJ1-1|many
CASSQGPLGDTEAFF
TGCGCCAGCAGCCAAGGGCCCCTCGGGGACACTGAAGCTTTCTTT
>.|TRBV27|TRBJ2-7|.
CASSLSSQGYEQYF
TGTGCCAGCAGTTTATCGTCACAGGGCTACGAGCAGTACTTC
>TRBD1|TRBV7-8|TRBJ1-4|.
CASSFAGGITNEKLFF
TGTGCCAGCAGCTTCGCAGGGGGCATAACTAATGAAAAACTGTTTTTT
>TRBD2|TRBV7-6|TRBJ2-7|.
CASSLDGTTLYEQYF
TGTGCCAGCAGCTTAGATGGGACTACTCTCTACGAGCAGTACTTC
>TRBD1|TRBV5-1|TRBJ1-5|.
CASSRDSGNQPQHF
TGCGCCAGCAGCCGGGACAGTGGTAATCAGCCCCAGCATTTT
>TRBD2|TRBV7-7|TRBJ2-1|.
CASSRTSGINNEQFF
TGTGCCAGCAGCCGCACTAGCGGGATAAACAATGAGCAGTTCTTC
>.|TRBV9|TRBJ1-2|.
CASSTDTYLSGYTF
TGTGCCAGCAGCACGGACACCTACCTATCCGGCTACACCTTC
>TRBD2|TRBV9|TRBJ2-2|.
CASSVGGRGGTGELFF
TGTGCCAGCAGCGTAGGGGGTCGGGGGGGCACCGGGGAGCTGTTTTTT
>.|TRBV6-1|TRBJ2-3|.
CASSEAGGVGTDTQYF
TGTGCCAGCAGTGAAGCAGGCGGAGTTGGTACAGATACGCAGTATTTT
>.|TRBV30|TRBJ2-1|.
CAWSVRAGVSYNEQFF
TGTGCCTGGAGTGTACGAGCGGGTGTCTCCTACAATGAGCAGTTCTTC
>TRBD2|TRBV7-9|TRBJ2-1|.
CASSVSGSHGEQFF
TGTGCCAGCAGCGTTAGCGGGAGCCACGGTGAGCAGTTCTTC
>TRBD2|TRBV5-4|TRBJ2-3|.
CASSRPGLAHETDTQYF
TGTGCCAGCAGCAGGCCGGGACTAGCCCACGAGACAGATACGCAGTATTTT